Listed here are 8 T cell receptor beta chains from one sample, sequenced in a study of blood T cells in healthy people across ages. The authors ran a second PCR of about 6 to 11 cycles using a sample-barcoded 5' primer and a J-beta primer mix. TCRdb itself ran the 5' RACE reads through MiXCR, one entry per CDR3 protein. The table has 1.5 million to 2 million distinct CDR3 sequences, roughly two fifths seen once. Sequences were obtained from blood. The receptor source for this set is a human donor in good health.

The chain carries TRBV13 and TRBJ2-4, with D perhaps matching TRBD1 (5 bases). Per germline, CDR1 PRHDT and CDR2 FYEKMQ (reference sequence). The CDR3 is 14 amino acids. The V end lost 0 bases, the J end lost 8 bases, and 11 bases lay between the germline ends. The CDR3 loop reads CASSLGLQGDIQYF. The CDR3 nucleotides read TGTGCCAGCAGCTTAGGACTCCAAGGGGACATTCAGTACTTC.

The CDR3 spells CASSLLAGTGDYNEQFF. Here the CDR3 DNA reads TGTGCCAGCAGCCTACTCGCCGGGACAGGGGACTACAATGAGCAGTTCTTC. This rearrangement joins TRBV7-6 to TRBJ2-1; 10 bases line up with TRBD1. Germline loops: CDR1 SGHVS, CDR2 FNYEAQ. The CDR3 spans 17 residues. The ends lost 5 bases at V and 3 bases at J; junction bases unmatched: 10.

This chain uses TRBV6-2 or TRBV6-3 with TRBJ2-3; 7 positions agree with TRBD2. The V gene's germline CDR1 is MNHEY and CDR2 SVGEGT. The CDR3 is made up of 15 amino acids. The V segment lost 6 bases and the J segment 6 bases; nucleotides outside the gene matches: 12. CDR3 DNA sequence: TGTGCCAGCAGATTACGTCAAATAGCGGGCGATACGCAGTATTTT. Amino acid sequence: CASRLRQIAGDTQYF.

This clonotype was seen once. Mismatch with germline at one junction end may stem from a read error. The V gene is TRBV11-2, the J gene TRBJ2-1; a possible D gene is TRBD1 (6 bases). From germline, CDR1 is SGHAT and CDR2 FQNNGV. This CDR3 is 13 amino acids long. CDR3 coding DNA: TGTGCCAACAGCTTAGACAGGAACAATGAGCAGTTCTTC. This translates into CANSLDRNNEQFF.

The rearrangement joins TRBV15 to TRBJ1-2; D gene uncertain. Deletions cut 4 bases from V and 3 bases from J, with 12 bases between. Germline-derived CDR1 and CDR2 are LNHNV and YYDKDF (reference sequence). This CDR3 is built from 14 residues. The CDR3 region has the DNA TGTGCCACCAGCACGGCCACGCCGGACTATGGCTACACCTTC. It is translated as CATSTATPDYGYTF.

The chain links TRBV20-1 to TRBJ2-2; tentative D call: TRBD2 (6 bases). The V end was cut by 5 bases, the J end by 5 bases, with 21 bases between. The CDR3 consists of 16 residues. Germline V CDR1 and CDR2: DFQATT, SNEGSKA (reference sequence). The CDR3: CSASFGGKSRTGELFF. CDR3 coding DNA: TGCAGTGCTTCCTTCGGGGGAAAGTCTAGGACCGGGGAGCTGTTTTTT.

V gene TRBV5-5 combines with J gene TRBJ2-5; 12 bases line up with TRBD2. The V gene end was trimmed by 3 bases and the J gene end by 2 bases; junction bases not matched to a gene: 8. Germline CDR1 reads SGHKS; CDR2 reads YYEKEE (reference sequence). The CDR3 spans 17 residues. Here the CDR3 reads CASSSGLAGRHQETQYF. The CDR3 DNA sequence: TGTGCCAGCAGCTCAGGACTAGCGGGGAGGCATCAAGAGACCCAGTACTTC.

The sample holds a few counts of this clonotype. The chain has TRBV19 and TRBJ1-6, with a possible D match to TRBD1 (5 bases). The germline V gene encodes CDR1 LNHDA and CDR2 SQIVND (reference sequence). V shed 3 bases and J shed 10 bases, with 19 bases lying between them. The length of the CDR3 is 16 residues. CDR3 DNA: TGTGCCAGTAGTATCGATGGGACGGGGGTCTACTCACCCCTCCACTTT. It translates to CASSIDGTGVYSPLHF. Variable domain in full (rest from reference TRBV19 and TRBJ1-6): DGGITQSPKYLFRKEGQNVTLSCEQNLNHDAMYWYRQDPGQGLRLIYYSQIVNDFQKGDIAEGYSVSREKKESFPLTVTSAQKNPTAFYLCASSIDGTGVYSPLHFGNGTRLTVT.